This T cell receptor (beta chain) was identified in a study of T-cell memory formation after mild COVID-19 (dated by TCRdb to the early 2020s). With respect to the entire study: Most TCR sequence clusters were specific to one of the two donors. In a couple of donors, T-cell clones that expanded and contracted after mild COVID-19 were followed by sequencing TCRalpha and TCRbeta repertoires longitudinally. The cohort comprised two young, previously healthy adult volunteers, one female and one male.

Ficoll-Paque density gradient centrifugation was used to isolate PBMCs. Ends trimmed: V by 4 bases, J by 5 bases; bases unmatched to a gene: 8. Measured from the cysteine to the phenylalanine, the CDR3 is 16 residues long. Left in the record is the CDR3 DNA by itself, 48 bases read in frame from the first base. Per the germline V gene, MNHEY is the CDR1 and SVGAGI is the CDR2. This sample was sequenced with an Illumina NovaSeq 6000. TCRalpha and TCRbeta cDNA libraries were constructed by 5'RACE with constant-segment primers, with sample barcodes and unique molecular identifiers being introduced. Trizol reagent was used to extract RNA from every sample. Libraries were amplified in two PCR steps, with a second sample barcode and Illumina TruSeq adapters added in the second step. Sequencing of libraries was performed on an Illumina NovaSeq with 2 x 150 bp paired-end reads. Regarding the original processing steps: Demultiplexing of reads and collapsing into UMI-guided consensus sequences were performed with migec v1.2.7. With mixcr v2.1.11, UMI consensuses were aligned to TRA and TRB V and J templates and assembled into clonotypes. A clonotype was counted as expanded or contracted only when both edgeR and NoisET called the clonotype significant, with the noise models trained on biological replicates. For edgeR calls, the thresholds were a false discovery rate-adjusted p below 0.01 and a log2 fold-change of 1. As an exploratory analysis of dynamics, PCA with hierarchical clustering was applied to max-normalized trajectories of the 1000 most abundant clonotypes. Separately sequenced CD4+ and CD8+ repertoires were used to assign a CD4 or CD8 phenotype to each responding clone. Starting from the raw public reads, TCRdb applied fastp trimming at Q25, assembled clones with MiXCR and retained in-frame beta chains. One record per CDR3 amino acid sequence lists the most common genes and DNA. V and J calls and clone size were set by TCRdb, not the authors. This sample gives approximately 430,000 distinct CDR3 sequences in total; 23% of them show up just once. The top ten constitute roughly 14% of the sample.

In this sample, this clonotype turned up a few times. Its antigen has not been determined. No clone much larger than this one lies a single base away; base qualities are absent. Overall study results and their limits: Contracting CD4+ clones turned up mainly in the CM and EM memory subsets, whereas EMRA was where CD8+ clones were enriched. Clones contracting from day 15 to 85 had balanced CD4/CD8 phenotypes, while a second wave expanding from day 15 to 37 was biased towards CD4+. Some responding clones were detected in pre-infection memory, suggesting pre-existing cross-reactive memory T cells joined the SARS-CoV-2 response. The second-wave clones that peaked on day 37 were not confirmed to be SARS-CoV-2 specific. Only a couple of mild cases were covered by the study, and larger cohorts that include severe cases with pre-infection samples were considered necessary.

Sequenced material: PBMCs or a T cell subset sorted from them (not recorded which). The sequence links TRBV6-5 to TRBJ2-5, with 12 bases matching TRBD2. The receptor's source is an adult woman who had mild COVID-19 (a few samples of this study predate the infection). The sample titles of this study are shuffled in the database, so cell type and time point are left out; the donor was told from shared clones. Here the CDR3 is given as CASSSPSGRAGETQYF. Here is the DNA: TGTGCCAGCAGTTCCCCTAGCGGGAGGGCGGGGGAGACCCAGTACTTC.